A single TCR beta chain is shown here with its context. The target antigen is unknown. The data were taken from a study of response to subunit inactivated influenza vaccine. Regarding the study as a whole: That few new T cells are recruited by each seasonal influenza vaccination was the authors' suggestion.

One entry per CDR3 protein, called by TCRdb with MiXCR from the RT-PCR reads. The table includes around 580,000 distinct CDR3 sequences, 12% to 15% detected once. V gave up 6 bases and J gave up 7 bases, with 22 bases separating them. CDR3 length: 16 residues. Germline V gives CDR1 LNHDA, CDR2 SQIVND (reference sequence). The specimen comprised PBMCs from blood, sampled about 12 days after vaccination. This clonotype originated in a man between 45 and 60 years old who received an inactivated influenza vaccine. The J gene is TRBJ2-1, the V gene TRBV19; D might be TRBD1 or TRBD2, each matching 6 bases. The DNA for the CDR3 is TGTGCCAGTAGGCGGATCCTGGTGGGGGGCGGGAATGAGCAGTTCTTC. Its translation is CASRRILVGGGNEQFF.